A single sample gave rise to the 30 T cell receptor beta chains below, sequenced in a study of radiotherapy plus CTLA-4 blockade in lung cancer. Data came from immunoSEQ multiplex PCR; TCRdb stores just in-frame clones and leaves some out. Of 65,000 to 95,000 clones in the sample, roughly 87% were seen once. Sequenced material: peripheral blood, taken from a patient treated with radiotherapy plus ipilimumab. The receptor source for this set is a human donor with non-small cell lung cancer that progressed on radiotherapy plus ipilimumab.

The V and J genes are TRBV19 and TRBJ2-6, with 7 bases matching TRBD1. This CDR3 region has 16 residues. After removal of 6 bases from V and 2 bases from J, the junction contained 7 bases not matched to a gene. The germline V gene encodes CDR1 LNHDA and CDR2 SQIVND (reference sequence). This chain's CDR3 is CASRTGASPGANVLTF. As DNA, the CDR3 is TGTGCCAGTAGAACAGGGGCGTCCCCTGGGGCCAACGTCCTGACTTTC.

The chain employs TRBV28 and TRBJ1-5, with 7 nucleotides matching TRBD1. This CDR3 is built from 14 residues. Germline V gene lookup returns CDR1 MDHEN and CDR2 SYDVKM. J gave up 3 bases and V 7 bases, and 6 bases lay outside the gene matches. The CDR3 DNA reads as TGTGCCAGCAATCCCGACAGGGACAATCAGCCCCAGCATTTT. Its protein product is CASNPDRDNQPQHF.

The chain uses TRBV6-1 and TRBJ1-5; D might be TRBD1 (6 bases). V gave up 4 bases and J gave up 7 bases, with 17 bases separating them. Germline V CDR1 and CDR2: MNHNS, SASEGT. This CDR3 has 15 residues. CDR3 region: CASSVGRGHGQPQHF. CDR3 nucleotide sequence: TGTGCCAGCAGTGTTGGGCGGGGGCACGGGCAGCCCCAGCATTTT.

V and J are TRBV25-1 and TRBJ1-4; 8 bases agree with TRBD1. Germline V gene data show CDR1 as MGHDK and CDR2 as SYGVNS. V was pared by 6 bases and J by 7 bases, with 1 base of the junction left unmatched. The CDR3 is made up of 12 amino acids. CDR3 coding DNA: TGTGCCAGCAGGGGGACAGGTGAAAAACTGTTTTTT. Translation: CASRGTGEKLFF.

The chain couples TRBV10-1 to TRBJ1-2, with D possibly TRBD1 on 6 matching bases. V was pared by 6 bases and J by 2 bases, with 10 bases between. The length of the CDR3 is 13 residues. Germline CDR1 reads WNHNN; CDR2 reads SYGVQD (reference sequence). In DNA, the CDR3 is TGCGCCAGCAGCGCCGACAGGAACTATGGCTACACCTTC. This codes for CASSADRNYGYTF.

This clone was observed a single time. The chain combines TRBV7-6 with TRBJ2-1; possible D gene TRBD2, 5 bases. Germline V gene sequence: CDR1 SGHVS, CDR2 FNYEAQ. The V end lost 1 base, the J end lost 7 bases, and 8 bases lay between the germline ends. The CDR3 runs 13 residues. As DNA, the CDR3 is TGTGCCAGCAGCTTAGGGGAGATAAATGAGCAGTTCTTC. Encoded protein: CASSLGEINEQFF.

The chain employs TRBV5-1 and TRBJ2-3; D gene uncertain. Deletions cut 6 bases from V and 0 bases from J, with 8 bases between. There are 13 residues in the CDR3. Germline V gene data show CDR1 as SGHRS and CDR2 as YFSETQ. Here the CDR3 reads CASKHGSTDTQYF. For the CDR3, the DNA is TGCGCCAGCAAACACGGAAGCACAGATACGCAGTATTTT.

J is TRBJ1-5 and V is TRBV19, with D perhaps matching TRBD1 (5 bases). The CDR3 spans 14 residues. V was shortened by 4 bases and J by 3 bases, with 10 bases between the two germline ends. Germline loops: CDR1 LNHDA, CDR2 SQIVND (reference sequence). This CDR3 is CASSTGDLNQPQHF. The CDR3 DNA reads TGTGCCAGTAGTACCGGGGACCTCAATCAGCCCCAGCATTTT. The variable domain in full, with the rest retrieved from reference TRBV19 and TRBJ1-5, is DGGITQSPKYLFRKEGQNVTLSCEQNLNHDAMYWYRQDPGQGLRLIYYSQIVNDFQKGDIAEGYSVSREKKESFPLTVTSAQKNPTAFYLCASSTGDLNQPQHFGDGTRLSIL.

CDR3 residues: CASSLLAENYNEQFF. The CDR3 nucleotides read TGTGCCAGCAGTTTATTAGCGGAGAACTACAATGAGCAGTTCTTC. This chain uses TRBV27 with TRBJ2-1; a weak D match, TRBD2 (6 bases). The germline V gene encodes CDR1 MNHEY and CDR2 SMNVEV (reference sequence). Trimming stripped 1 base from V and 3 bases from J, with 10 bases between. The CDR3 consists of 15 residues.

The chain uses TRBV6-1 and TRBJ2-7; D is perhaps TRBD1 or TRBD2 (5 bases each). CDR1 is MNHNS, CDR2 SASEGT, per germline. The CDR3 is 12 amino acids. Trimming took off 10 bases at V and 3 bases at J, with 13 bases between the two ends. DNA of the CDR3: TGTGCCATAGGGACCGGGTACTACGAGCAGTACGTC. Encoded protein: CAIGTGYYEQYV.

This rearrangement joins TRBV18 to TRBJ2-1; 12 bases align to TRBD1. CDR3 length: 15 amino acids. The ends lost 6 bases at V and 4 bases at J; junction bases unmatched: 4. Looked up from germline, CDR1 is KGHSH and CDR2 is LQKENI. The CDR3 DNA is TGTGCCAGCTCCGGGGGACAGGGGGCTTACAATGAGCAGTTCTTC. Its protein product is CASSGGQGAYNEQFF.

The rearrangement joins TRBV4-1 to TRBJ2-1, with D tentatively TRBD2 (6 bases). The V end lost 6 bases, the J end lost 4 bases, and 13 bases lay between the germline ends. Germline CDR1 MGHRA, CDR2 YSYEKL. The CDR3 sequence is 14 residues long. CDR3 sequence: CASRDGSSYNEQFF. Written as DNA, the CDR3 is TGCGCCAGCAGGGACGGGAGCTCGTACAATGAGCAGTTCTTC.

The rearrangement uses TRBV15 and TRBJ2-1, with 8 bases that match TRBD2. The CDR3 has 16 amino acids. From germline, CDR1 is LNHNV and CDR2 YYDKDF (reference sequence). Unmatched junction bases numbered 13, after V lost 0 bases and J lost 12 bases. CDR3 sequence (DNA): TGTGCCACCAGCAGAGATCTTGCGGGAGGCACGGAAGGGCAGTTCTTC. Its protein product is CATSRDLAGGTEGQFF.

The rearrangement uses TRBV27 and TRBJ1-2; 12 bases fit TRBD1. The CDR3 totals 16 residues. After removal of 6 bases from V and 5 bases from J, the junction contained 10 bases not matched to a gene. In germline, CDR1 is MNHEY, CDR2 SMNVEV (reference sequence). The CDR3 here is CASRPAGTGGVYGYTF. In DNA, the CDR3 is TGTGCCAGCAGACCAGCCGGGACAGGGGGCGTTTATGGCTACACCTTC.

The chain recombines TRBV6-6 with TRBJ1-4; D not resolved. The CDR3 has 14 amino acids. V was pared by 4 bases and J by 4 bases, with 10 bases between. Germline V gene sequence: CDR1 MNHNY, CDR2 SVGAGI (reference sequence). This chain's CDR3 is CASSWGQVNEKLFF. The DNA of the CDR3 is TGTGCCAGCAGTTGGGGTCAGGTTAATGAAAAACTGTTTTTT.

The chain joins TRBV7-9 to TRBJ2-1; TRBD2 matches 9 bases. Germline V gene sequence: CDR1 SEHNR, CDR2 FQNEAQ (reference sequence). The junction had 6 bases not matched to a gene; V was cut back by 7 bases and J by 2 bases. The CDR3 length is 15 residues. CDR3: CASIPGLATYNEQFF. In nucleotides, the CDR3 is TGTGCCAGCATCCCGGGACTAGCTACCTACAATGAGCAGTTCTTC.

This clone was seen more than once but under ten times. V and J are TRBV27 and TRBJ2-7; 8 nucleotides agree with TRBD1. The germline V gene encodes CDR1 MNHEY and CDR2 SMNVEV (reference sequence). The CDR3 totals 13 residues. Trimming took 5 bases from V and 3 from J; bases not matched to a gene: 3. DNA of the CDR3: TGTGCCAGCAGTCGACAGGGGAACTACGAGCAGTACTTC. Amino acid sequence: CASSRQGNYEQYF.

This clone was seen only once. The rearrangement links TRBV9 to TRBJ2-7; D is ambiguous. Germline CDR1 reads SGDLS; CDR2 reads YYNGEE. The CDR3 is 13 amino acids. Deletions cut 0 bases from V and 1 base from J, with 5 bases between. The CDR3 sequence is CASSVGGSYEQYF. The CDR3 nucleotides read TGTGCCAGCAGCGTAGGGGGTTCCTACGAGCAGTACTTC.

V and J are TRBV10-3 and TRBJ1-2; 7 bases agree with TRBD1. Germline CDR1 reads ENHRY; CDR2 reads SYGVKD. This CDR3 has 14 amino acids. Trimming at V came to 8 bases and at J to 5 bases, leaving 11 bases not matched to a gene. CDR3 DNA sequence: TGTGCCATCTTAGACCGGGACAGAAAATATGGCTACACCTTC. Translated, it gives CAILDRDRKYGYTF.

The CDR3 region is CASSPRLAAYEQYV. CDR3 DNA sequence: TGTGCCAGCAGTCCCCGACTAGCCGCCTACGAGCAGTACGTC. The chain recombines TRBV28 with TRBJ2-7, with 7 bases lining up with TRBD2. V lost 5 bases and J lost 2; bases outside the gene matches: 6. Germline V lookup: CDR1 MDHEN, CDR2 SYDVKM. The CDR3 totals 14 residues.

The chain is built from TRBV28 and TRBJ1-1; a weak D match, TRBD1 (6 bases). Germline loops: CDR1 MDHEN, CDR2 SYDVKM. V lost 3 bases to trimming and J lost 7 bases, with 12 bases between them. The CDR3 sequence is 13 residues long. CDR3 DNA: TGTGCCAGCAGTTTGGTTGGACAGATTGAAGCTTTCTTT. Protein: CASSLVGQIEAFF.

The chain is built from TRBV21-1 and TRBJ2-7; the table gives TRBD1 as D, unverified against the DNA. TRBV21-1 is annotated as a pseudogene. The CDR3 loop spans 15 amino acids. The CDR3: CASSKGGGRSYEQYF. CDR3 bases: TGTGCCAGCAGCAAAGGAGGGGGACGCTCCTACGAGCAGTACTTC.

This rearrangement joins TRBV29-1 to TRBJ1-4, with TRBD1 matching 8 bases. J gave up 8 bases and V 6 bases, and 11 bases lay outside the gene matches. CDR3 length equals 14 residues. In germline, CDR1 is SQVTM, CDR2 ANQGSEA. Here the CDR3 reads CSVKPQGAGEKLFF. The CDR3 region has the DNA TGCAGCGTCAAACCTCAGGGGGCTGGAGAAAAACTGTTTTTT.

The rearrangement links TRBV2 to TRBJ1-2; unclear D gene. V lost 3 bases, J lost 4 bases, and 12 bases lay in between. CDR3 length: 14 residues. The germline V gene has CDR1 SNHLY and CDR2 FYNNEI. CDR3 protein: CASSDRRLTYGYTF. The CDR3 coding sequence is TGTGCCAGCAGTGACAGGAGACTGACCTATGGCTACACCTTC.

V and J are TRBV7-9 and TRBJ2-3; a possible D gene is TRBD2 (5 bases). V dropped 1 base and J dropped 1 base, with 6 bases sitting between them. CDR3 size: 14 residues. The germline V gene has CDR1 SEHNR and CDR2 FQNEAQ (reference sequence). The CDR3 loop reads CASSLDGGTDTQYF. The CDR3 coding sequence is TGTGCCAGCAGCTTAGACGGGGGCACAGATACGCAGTATTTT.

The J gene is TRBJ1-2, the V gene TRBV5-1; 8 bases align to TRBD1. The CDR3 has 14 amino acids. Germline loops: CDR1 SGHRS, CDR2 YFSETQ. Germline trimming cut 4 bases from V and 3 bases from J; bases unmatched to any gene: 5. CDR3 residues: CASSKRQGYYGYTF. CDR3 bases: TGCGCCAGCAGCAAAAGACAGGGGTACTATGGCTACACCTTC.

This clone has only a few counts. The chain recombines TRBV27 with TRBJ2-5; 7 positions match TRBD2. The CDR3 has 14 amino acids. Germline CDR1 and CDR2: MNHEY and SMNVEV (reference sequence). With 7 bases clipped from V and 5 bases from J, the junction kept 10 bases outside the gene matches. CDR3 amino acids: CASKTSVPSETQYF. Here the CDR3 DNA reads TGTGCCAGCAAAACTAGCGTCCCTTCTGAGACCCAGTACTTC.

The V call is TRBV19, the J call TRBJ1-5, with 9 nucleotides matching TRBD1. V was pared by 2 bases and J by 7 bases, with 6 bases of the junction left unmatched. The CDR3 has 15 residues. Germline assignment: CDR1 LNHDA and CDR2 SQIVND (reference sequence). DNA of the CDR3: TGTGCCAGTAGTATACAAGGGACAGGGAGGCAGCCCCAGCATTTT. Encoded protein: CASSIQGTGRQPQHF. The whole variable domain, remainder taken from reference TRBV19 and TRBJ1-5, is DGGITQSPKYLFRKEGQNVTLSCEQNLNHDAMYWYRQDPGQGLRLIYYSQIVNDFQKGDIAEGYSVSREKKESFPLTVTSAQKNPTAFYLCASSIQGTGRQPQHFGDGTRLSIL.

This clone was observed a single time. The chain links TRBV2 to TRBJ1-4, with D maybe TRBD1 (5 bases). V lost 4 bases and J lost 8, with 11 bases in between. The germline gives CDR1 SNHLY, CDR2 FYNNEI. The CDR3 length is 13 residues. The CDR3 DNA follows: TGTGCCAGCAGTGGGGGGGTTGGCGAAAAACTGTTTTTT. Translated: CASSGGVGEKLFF. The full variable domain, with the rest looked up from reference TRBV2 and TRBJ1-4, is EPEVTQTPSHQVTQMGQEVILRCVPISNHLYFYWYRQILGQKVEFLVSFYNNEISEKSEIFDDQFSVERPDGSNFTLKIRSTKLEDSAMYFCASSGGVGEKLFFGSGTQLSVL.

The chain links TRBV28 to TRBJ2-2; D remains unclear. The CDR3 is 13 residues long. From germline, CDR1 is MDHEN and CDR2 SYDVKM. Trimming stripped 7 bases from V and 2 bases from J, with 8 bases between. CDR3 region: CASKELNTGELFF. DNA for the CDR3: TGTGCCAGCAAGGAACTTAACACCGGGGAGCTGTTTTTT. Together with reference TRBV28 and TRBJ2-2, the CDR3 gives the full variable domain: DVKVTQSSRYLVKRTGEKVFLECVQDMDHENMFWYRQDPGLGLRLIYFSYDVKMKEKGDIPEGYSVSREKKERFSLILESASTNQTSMYLCASKELNTGELFFGEGSRLTVL.